These 32 T cell receptor beta chains originate from one sample sequenced in a study of CD8+CD57+ T cells in acquired aplastic anemia. Genomic DNA served as template for TCR beta VDJ and CDR3 profiling. TCRdb reanalysed the reads using MiXCR and keeps one entry per CDR3 protein. Of 150,000 to 200,000 distinct CDR3 sequences in the sample, less than 60% were seen once. Individuals selected for sequencing had exhibited CD8+CD57+ cell expansion on flow cytometry. Sequencing was performed on sorted CD4+, CD8+, or CD8+CD57+ T cells (not recorded which) from PBMCs. Receptor source: a human donor with aplastic anemia.

The chain couples TRBV7-3 to TRBJ2-3; unclear D gene. Trimming removed 10 bases from V and 6 bases from J, with 14 bases in between. Germline loops: CDR1 SGHTA, CDR2 FQGTGA. The CDR3 extends over 12 amino acids. CDR3 region: CATSGVGDTQYF. Here the CDR3 DNA reads TGTGCCACCAGTGGGGTGGGGGATACGCAGTATTTT.

The chain carries TRBV7-8 and TRBJ2-7, with 11 positions matching TRBD1. Per the germline V gene, CDR1 is SGHVS and CDR2 is FQNEAQ. With V trimmed by 5 bases and J by 5 bases, 8 bases remained unmatched. There are 15 residues in the CDR3. The chain's CDR3 is CASSPRTGGDHEQYF. The CDR3 coding sequence is TGTGCCAGCAGCCCTCGGACAGGGGGCGACCACGAGCAGTACTTC.

The chain recombines TRBV15 with TRBJ2-2, with D perhaps matching TRBD1 or TRBD2 (5 bases each). CDR1 LNHNV and CDR2 YYDKDF come from the germline V gene (reference sequence). The CDR3 length is 14 residues. The ends were cut back, 8 bases at V and 2 bases at J, with 12 bases in the middle. The chain's CDR3 is CATEGQVNTGELFF. CDR3 coding DNA: TGTGCCACCGAGGGGCAGGTTAACACCGGGGAGCTGTTTTTT.

This clonotype came up a few times. A single base separates this from a much larger clone, so it may be a read error. The chain carries TRBV6-2 or TRBV6-3 and TRBJ2-7; the D is unclear. Germline CDR1 MNHEY, CDR2 SVGEGT. This CDR3 is built from 12 residues. The CDR3 loop is CAGSLVSREQYF. CDR3 coding DNA: TGTGCCGGCAGTTTGGTGTCTCGTGAGCAGTACTTC.

This clonotype was seen at least ten times. The V gene is TRBV5-1, the J gene TRBJ2-1; 10 positions match TRBD2. The ends lost 4 bases at V and 1 base at J; junction bases unmatched: 2. CDR3 length: 15 residues. Germline loops: CDR1 SGHRS, CDR2 YFSETQ. CDR3 nucleotide sequence: TGCGCCAGCAGCCCTAGCGGGGGATCCTACAATGAGCAGTTCTTC. As protein: CASSPSGGSYNEQFF.

This clonotype was recorded many times. The chain combines TRBV3-1 with TRBJ1-5; D not resolved. The CDR3 contains 13 residues. Germline values: CDR1 LGHDT, CDR2 YNNKEL (reference sequence). With 4 bases removed from V and 4 bases from J, the gap between germline ends came to 8 bases. CDR3 region: CASSPSPNQPQHF. DNA for the CDR3: TGTGCCAGCAGCCCCTCTCCAAATCAGCCCCAGCATTTT.

This clonotype was detected only a few times. The genes are TRBV7-2 and TRBJ2-7; the match to TRBD2 covers 13 bases. V was pared by 3 bases and J by 4 bases, with 3 bases of the junction left unmatched. CDR1 and CDR2 from the germline V gene are SGHTA and FQGNSA. CDR3 size: 15 residues. CDR3 protein: CASSFGLAGAYEQYF. CDR3 nucleotide sequence: TGTGCCAGCAGCTTCGGACTAGCGGGGGCGTACGAGCAGTACTTC.

As to this clonotype: One base away lies a much larger clone, so this may be a sequencing read error. This chain uses TRBV7-9 with TRBJ1-1; the match to TRBD1 covers 7 bases. The CDR3 is made up of 15 amino acids. Germline values: CDR1 SEHNR, CDR2 FQNEAQ (reference sequence). CDR3 in DNA: TGTGCCAGCAGCAGACAGGGAGGCTTGAACGCTGAAGCTTTCTTT. Translating it yields CASSRQGGLNAEAFF.

This clonotype was observed many times. This chain joins TRBV9 and TRBJ2-5, with TRBD2 matching over 9 bases. There are 15 residues in the CDR3. V trimming: 2 bases; J trimming: 2 bases; junction bases outside the gene matches: 4. CDR1 and CDR2 from the germline V gene are SGDLS and YYNGEE. CDR3 region: CASSVTSGLQETQYF. DNA of the CDR3: TGTGCCAGCAGCGTGACTAGCGGATTACAAGAGACCCAGTACTTC.

This CDR3 is CSARDPGGSSYEQYF. DNA for the CDR3: TGCAGTGCTAGAGATCCAGGGGGGTCTTCCTACGAGCAGTACTTC. The chain carries TRBV20-1 and TRBJ2-7; D perhaps matches TRBD1 (7 bases). The CDR3 contains 15 residues. The V end lost 0 bases, the J end lost 1 base, and 13 bases lay between the germline ends. The germline CDR1 and CDR2 sequences are DFQATT and SNEGSKA (reference sequence).

The chain is built from TRBV7-6 and TRBJ2-5; TRBD2 matches 8 bases. The germline gives CDR1 SGHVS, CDR2 FNYEAQ. V gave up 4 bases and J gave up 5 bases; unmatched junction bases: 9. This CDR3 comprises 15 residues. The CDR3 DNA reads TGTGCCAGCAGCTCCCAGACTAGCGCGGCCGAGACCCAGTACTTC. It codes for CASSSQTSAAETQYF.

This rearrangement joins TRBV19 to TRBJ2-7, with 10 bases fitting TRBD1. V shed 8 bases and J 1 base; nucleotides not matched to a gene: 5. Germline CDR1 is LNHDA and CDR2 is SQIVND (reference sequence). This CDR3 region has 14 residues. DNA of the CDR3: TGTGCCAGTGTCGAGGGACAGGGGTCCTACGAGCAGTACTTC. Its protein product is CASVEGQGSYEQYF.

This clonotype was detected once. The chain combines TRBV15 with TRBJ2-7; D is unresolved. V lost 0 bases, J lost 1 base, and 10 bases lay in between. CDR1 and CDR2 (germline): LNHNV, YYDKDF (reference sequence). The length of the CDR3 is 15 residues. The CDR3: CATSRDRGASYEQYF. The CDR3 bases are TGTGCCACCAGCAGAGATCGCGGAGCTTCCTACGAGCAGTACTTC.

Notes on this clonotype: A read error may be the cause here, since a much bigger clone is one base away. The V call is TRBV6-1, the J call TRBJ1-2, with 7 bases lining up with TRBD1. Germline V gene data show CDR1 as MNHNS and CDR2 as SASEGT. The CDR3 runs 13 residues. J gave up 8 bases and V 2 bases, and 5 bases lay outside the gene matches. The CDR3 sequence is CASSETGQRGYTF. CDR3 bases: TGTGCCAGCAGTGAAACGGGACAGAGAGGCTACACCTTC.

The rearrangement uses TRBV15 and TRBJ2-1, with 9 bases aligning to TRBD2. V shed 3 bases and J 1 base; nucleotides not matched to a gene: 4. Germline V gene data show CDR1 as LNHNV and CDR2 as YYDKDF (reference sequence). The CDR3 spans 16 residues. CDR3 region: CATSSLSGSSYNEQFF. The CDR3 coding sequence is TGTGCCACCAGCAGCCTTAGCGGGAGTTCCTACAATGAGCAGTTCTTC. The whole variable domain, filled in from reference TRBV15 and TRBJ2-1, reads DAMVIQNPRYQVTQFGKPVTLSCSQTLNHNVMYWYQQKSSQAPKLLFHYYDKDFNNEADTPDNFQSRRPNTSFCFLDIRSPGLGDTAMYLCATSSLSGSSYNEQFFGPGTRLTVL.

This clonotype was detected ten times or more. The genes are TRBV13 and TRBJ2-2, with 13 nucleotides matching TRBD2. The CDR3 is made up of 18 amino acids. The germline CDR1 and CDR2 sequences are PRHDT and FYEKMQ (reference sequence). The J segment lost 5 bases and the V segment lost 2 bases, leaving 8 bases of the junction unmatched. This CDR3 is CASSLPRLAGGHTGELFF. CDR3 DNA sequence: TGTGCCAGCAGCTTACCCCGACTAGCGGGGGGTCATACCGGGGAGCTGTTTTTT.

There are many counts of this clonotype. The chain joins TRBV7-2 to TRBJ1-4; D may be TRBD1 (6 bases). This CDR3 spans 15 amino acids. Germline-derived CDR1 and CDR2 are SGHTA and FQGNSA. V lost 5 bases and J lost 7, with 17 bases in between. CDR3 sequence reads: CASSKGGTLGEKLFF. Written as DNA, the CDR3 is TGTGCCAGCAGCAAGGGGGGCACTCTGGGTGAAAAACTGTTTTTT. The full variable domain, its missing parts supplied by reference TRBV7-2 and TRBJ1-4, is GAGVSQSPSNKVTEKGKDVELRCDPISGHTALYWYRQSLGQGLEFLIYFQGNSAPDKSGLPSDRFSAERTGGSVSTLTIQRTQQEDSAVYLCASSKGGTLGEKLFFGSGTQLSVL.

Notes on this clonotype: A much larger clonotype is one base distant, so this may be a read error. V gene TRBV6-1 combines with J gene TRBJ1-5, with a weak D call TRBD1 (5 bases). With 8 bases removed from V and 3 bases from J, the gap between germline ends came to 20 bases. This CDR3 is 16 amino acids long. Germline CDR1 is MNHNS and CDR2 is SASEGT. The CDR3 loop reads CASEDRGRGTNQPQHF. The CDR3 region has the DNA TGTGCCAGCGAAGACCGCGGACGGGGGACCAATCAGCCCCAGCATTTT.

This clonotype appeared many times. The chain uses TRBV6-4 and TRBJ2-1; D gene ambiguous. V shed 3 bases and J shed 4 bases, with 7 bases lying between them. Germline-derived CDR1 and CDR2 are MRHNA and SNTAGT. The CDR3 extends over 13 amino acids. CDR3 in amino acids: CASSENSYNEQFF. CDR3 coding DNA: TGTGCCAGCAGTGAGAACAGTTACAATGAGCAGTTCTTC.

This clonotype was picked up many times. This sequence joins TRBV2 and TRBJ2-2; the D gene could be TRBD1 or TRBD2 (6 bases each). The CDR3 length is 13 residues. V was trimmed by 9 bases and J by 3 bases, leaving 11 bases between them. Germline V gene sequence: CDR1 SNHLY, CDR2 FYNNEI. The CDR3 sequence is CAREGGYTGELFF. The CDR3 region has the DNA TGTGCCAGGGAGGGGGGCTACACCGGGGAGCTGTTTTTT.

Ten or more counts support this clonotype. J is TRBJ1-3 and V is TRBV5-5, with D possibly being TRBD1 (5 bases). V shed 0 bases and J shed 0 bases, with 10 bases lying between them. This CDR3 has 16 residues. Per the germline V gene, CDR1 is SGHKS and CDR2 is YYEKEE (reference sequence). This CDR3 reads CASSLEGRTSGNTIYF. CDR3 DNA: TGTGCCAGCAGCTTGGAGGGACGGACCTCTGGAAACACCATATATTTT.

There are many counts of this clonotype. V is TRBV5-1 and J is TRBJ2-2, with 9 nucleotides matching TRBD1. The CDR3 runs 16 residues. V lost 3 bases to trimming and J lost 6 bases; unmatched junction nucleotides: 9. Germline CDR1 SGHRS, CDR2 YFSETQ. CDR3 nucleotide sequence: TGCGCCAGCAGCTCGACCGGGACAGGGACCCCCGGGGAGCTGTTTTTT. It encodes CASSSTGTGTPGELFF. Filled out from reference TRBV5-1 and TRBJ2-2, the complete variable domain reads KAGVTQTPRYLIKTRGQQVTLSCSPISGHRSVSWYQQTPGQGLQFLFEYFSETQRNKGNFPGRFSGRQFSNSRSEMNVSTLELGDSALYLCASSSTGTGTPGELFFGEGSRLTVL.

This clonotype was counted many times. This CDR3 reads CASSWAEVNTEAFF. DNA for the CDR3: TGTGCCAGCAGTTGGGCCGAGGTGAACACTGAAGCTTTCTTT. The chain uses TRBV12-3 or TRBV12-4 and TRBJ1-1; D call uncertain. The V end was cut by 4 bases, the J end by 0 bases, with 9 bases between. This CDR3 is built from 14 residues.

With respect to this clonotype: This may be a read error: a much more frequent sequence differs by one nucleotide. The chain combines TRBV4-2 with TRBJ1-2, with D unresolved. The V end was cut by 0 bases, the J end by 8 bases, with 13 bases between. This CDR3 region has 14 residues. Germline V gene data show CDR1 as LGHNA and CDR2 as YNFKEQ. Here the CDR3 DNA reads TGTGCCAGCAGCCAAGATGAGAAACCTTACGGCTACACCTTC. This codes for CASSQDEKPYGYTF.

The chain carries TRBV20-1 and TRBJ2-5, with a tentative D call TRBD1 (6 bases). This CDR3 comprises 14 residues. Trimming cost V 4 bases and J 2 bases, with 14 bases left between them. The germline CDR1 and CDR2 sequences are DFQATT and SNEGSKA (reference sequence). Here the CDR3 DNA reads TGCAGTGCTACCTCTGGGACAAATCAAGAGACCCAGTACTTC. This codes for CSATSGTNQETQYF.

V is TRBV15 and J is TRBJ1-2; D is possibly TRBD1 (6 bases). Per germline, CDR1 LNHNV and CDR2 YYDKDF (reference sequence). This CDR3 contains 13 residues. V gave up 4 bases and J gave up 8 bases, with 14 bases separating them. The CDR3 region has the DNA TGTGCCACCAGCACCGTCTACAGGGAAGGCTACACCTTC. Protein: CATSTVYREGYTF.

The V call is TRBV15, the J call TRBJ2-2; tentatively, D is TRBD1 (5 bases). The germline gives CDR1 LNHNV, CDR2 YYDKDF (reference sequence). V was pared by 3 bases and J by 5 bases, with 13 bases between. This CDR3 comprises 15 residues. CDR3 sequence (DNA): TGTGCCACCAGCAGTCAGGGATTTGGTACCGGGGAGCTGTTTTTT. Protein product: CATSSQGFGTGELFF.

The chain is built from TRBV5-1 and TRBJ2-2; 9 bases agree with TRBD1. The CDR3 is 15 residues long. V was pared by 4 bases and J by 3 bases, with 4 bases of the junction left unmatched. From germline, CDR1 is SGHRS and CDR2 YFSETQ. The CDR3 reads CASSLGTGYTGELFF. CDR3 nucleotide sequence: TGCGCCAGCAGCCTCGGGACAGGGTACACCGGGGAGCTGTTTTTT.

Points on this clonotype: This may be a read error: a much more frequent sequence differs by one nucleotide. This rearrangement joins TRBV5-1 to TRBJ1-2; TRBD1 matches 12 bases. Germline CDR1 SGHRS, CDR2 YFSETQ. V dropped 6 bases and J dropped 7; count of bases not matched to a gene: 13. CDR3 length: 16 residues. Written as DNA, the CDR3 is TGCGCCAGCATTCTCCTCCCGGGACAGGGGGCATGTGGCTACACCTTC. Translation: CASILLPGQGACGYTF.

This clonotype is a singleton in its sample. The V and J genes are TRBV15 and TRBJ2-1; D uncertain. V was clipped by 0 bases and J by 2 bases, with 2 bases between them. This CDR3 contains 13 residues. Germline V lookup: CDR1 LNHNV, CDR2 YYDKDF (reference sequence). The CDR3 sequence is CATSREAYNEQFF. CDR3 bases: TGTGCCACCAGCAGAGAGGCCTACAATGAGCAGTTCTTC.

V gene TRBV10-3 combines with J gene TRBJ2-1; 11 bases agree with TRBD2. V lost 3 bases to trimming and J lost 2 bases; unmatched junction nucleotides: 6. Germline V CDR1 and CDR2: ENHRY, SYGVKD. The CDR3 extends over 17 amino acids. The CDR3 DNA follows: TGTGCCATCAGTGATTTGACTAGCGGGAACGCCTACAATGAGCAGTTCTTC. Protein sequence: CAISDLTSGNAYNEQFF.

The count of this clonotype is one. This sequence joins TRBV15 and TRBJ2-7; 8 bases agree with TRBD1. CDR1 is LNHNV, CDR2 YYDKDF, per germline (reference sequence). The CDR3 loop spans 17 amino acids. V dropped 0 bases and J dropped 3; count of bases not matched to a gene: 10. The CDR3 protein is CATSRESQGAGRYEQYF. Written as DNA, the CDR3 is TGTGCCACCAGCAGAGAAAGCCAGGGGGCAGGGCGCTACGAGCAGTACTTC. The full variable domain, in which reference TRBV15 and TRBJ2-7 provide the parts outside the CDR3, is DAMVIQNPRYQVTQFGKPVTLSCSQTLNHNVMYWYQQKSSQAPKLLFHYYDKDFNNEADTPDNFQSRRPNTSFCFLDIRSPGLGDTAMYLCATSRESQGAGRYEQYFGPGTRLTVT.